The clone carrying this TCR beta chain was recorded once. What it recognizes is unknown. This record comes from a study of T cells in tuberculosis. Study information: IGRA-negative adolescents, IGRA-positive adolescents with latent tuberculosis and adults with active tuberculosis formed this South African cohort. Overall study findings and caveats: Active tuberculosis patients had shorter CDR3-alpha; the beta difference was nonsignificant.

TCRdb's table, derived via immunoSEQ multiplex PCR, lists solely in-frame clones and lacks some. The profile covers 25,000 to 35,000 clones, with 92% appearing a single time and approximately 6.8% taken by the ten largest. CDR3 length: 15 residues. V dropped 5 bases and J dropped 5; count of bases not matched to a gene: 6. Germline assignment: CDR1 SGHTA and CDR2 FQGNSA. Time point here: new active TB diagnosis, blood taken before or within 7 days of starting treatment. Each clinical donor contributed on average roughly 100,000 T cells from unsorted cryopreserved PBMC. The receptor comes from an adult with tuberculosis. The sample here was PBMCs, taken at tuberculosis diagnosis. The chain combines TRBV7-2 with TRBJ1-5; the match to TRBD1 covers 10 bases. CDR3 loop: CASSATGGAYQPQHF. CDR3 in DNA: TGTGCCAGCAGCGCGACAGGGGGCGCTTATCAGCCCCAGCATTTT.